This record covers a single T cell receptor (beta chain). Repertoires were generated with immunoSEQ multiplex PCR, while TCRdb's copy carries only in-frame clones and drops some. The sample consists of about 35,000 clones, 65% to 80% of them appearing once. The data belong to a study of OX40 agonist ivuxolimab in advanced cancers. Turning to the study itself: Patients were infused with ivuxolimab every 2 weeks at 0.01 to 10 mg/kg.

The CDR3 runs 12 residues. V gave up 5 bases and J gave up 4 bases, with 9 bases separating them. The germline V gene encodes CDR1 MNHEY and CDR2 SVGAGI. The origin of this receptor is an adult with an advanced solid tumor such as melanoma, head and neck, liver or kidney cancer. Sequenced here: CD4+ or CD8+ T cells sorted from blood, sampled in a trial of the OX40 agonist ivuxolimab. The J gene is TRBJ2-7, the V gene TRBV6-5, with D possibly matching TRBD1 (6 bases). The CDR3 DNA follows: TGTGCCAGCAGTAACCAGGGGTACGAGCAGTACTTC. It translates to CASSNQGYEQYF.